This T cell receptor (beta chain) originates from a study of beta chain features in type 1 diabetes. Study-level points and caveats: In every one of the four CD4+ subsets, TCRB CDR3s were moderately but significantly shorter in Type 1 diabetes patients. TCRB repertoires of naive, central memory and Treg cells appeared more similar among patients than among healthy donors. VDJ junctions in type 1 diabetes patients carried more deletions and fewer insertions.

From germline, CDR1 is LNHNV and CDR2 YYDKDF (reference sequence). The junction had 6 bases not matched to a gene; V was cut back by 0 bases and J by 9 bases. The CDR3 contains 14 residues. Reverse transcription of all isolated RNA meant that expressed TCRB transcripts were sequenced. For naive, central memory and regulatory T cell samples, reads averaged around 3.6 million. Sequenced by immunoSEQ multiplex PCR; TCRdb stores in-frame clones only, minus some. The sample has a few hundred thousand clones; roughly 12% are singletons. In regard to this clone: Its cognate antigen is unknown.

This chain uses TRBV15 with TRBJ2-5; 8 bases fit TRBD2. Sample: naive CD4+ T cells from blood. The TCR originated in a young man in good health. The CDR3 DNA reads TGTGCCACCAGCAGAGATGTAGCGGGGATGGCCCAGTACTTC. It specifies CATSRDVAGMAQYF.